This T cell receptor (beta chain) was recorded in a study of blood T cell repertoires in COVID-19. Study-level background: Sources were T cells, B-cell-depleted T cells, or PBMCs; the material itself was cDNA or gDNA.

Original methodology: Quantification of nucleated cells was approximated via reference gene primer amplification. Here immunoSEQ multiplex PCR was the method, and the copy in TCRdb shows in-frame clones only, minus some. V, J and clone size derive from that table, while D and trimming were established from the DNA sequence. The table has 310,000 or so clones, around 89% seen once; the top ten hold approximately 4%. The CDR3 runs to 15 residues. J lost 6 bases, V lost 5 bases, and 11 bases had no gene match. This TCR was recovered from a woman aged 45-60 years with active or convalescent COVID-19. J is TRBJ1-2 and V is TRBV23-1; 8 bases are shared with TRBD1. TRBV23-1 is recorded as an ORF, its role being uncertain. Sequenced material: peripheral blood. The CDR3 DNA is TGCGCCAGCAGTTTGACACAGGGGGAGTCGAATGGCTACACCTTC. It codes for CASSLTQGESNGYTF.